The 2 T cell receptor beta chains below were found in one sample sequenced in a study of Tregs in tolerant kidney transplant recipients. Here immunoSEQ multiplex PCR was the method, and the copy in TCRdb shows in-frame clones only, minus some. Of about 94,000 clones listed, more than 85% are singletons. This sample comprised CD4+ T cells from blood, obtained before the transplant. The receptors come from a human donor who received a combined kidney and bone marrow transplant.

This clone was seen only once. The chain couples TRBV5-1 to TRBJ2-2, with D tentatively TRBD1 (6 bases). The germline V gene encodes CDR1 SGHRS and CDR2 YFSETQ. There are 16 residues in the CDR3. The germline V and J ends were trimmed by 1 base and 5 bases, with 15 bases remaining between them. The CDR3 nucleotides are TGCGCCAGCAGCTTGTCTGGGGGCGCAGGGACCGGGGAGCTGTTTTTT. Its protein product is CASSLSGGAGTGELFF.

The chain is built from TRBV6-1 and TRBJ2-1; 10 nucleotides align to TRBD2. Looked up from germline, CDR1 is MNHNS and CDR2 is SASEGT. J was trimmed by 4 bases and V by 8 bases; bases with no gene match: 5. This CDR3 spans 14 amino acids. The CDR3 DNA is TGTGCCAGCCAACTAGCGGGGCGATACAATGAGCAGTTCTTC. It codes for CASQLAGRYNEQFF.